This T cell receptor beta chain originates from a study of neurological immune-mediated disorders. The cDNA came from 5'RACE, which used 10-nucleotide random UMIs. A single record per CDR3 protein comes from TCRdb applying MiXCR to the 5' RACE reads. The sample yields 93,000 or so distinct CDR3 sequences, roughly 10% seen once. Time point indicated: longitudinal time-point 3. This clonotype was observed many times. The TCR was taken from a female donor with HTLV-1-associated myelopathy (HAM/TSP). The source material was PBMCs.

The CDR3 sequence: CASSLTGGNGELFF. The CDR3 bases are TGCGCCAGCAGCTTGACAGGGGGTAACGGGGAGCTGTTTTTT. The chain combines TRBV5-1 with TRBJ2-2; 8 bases map to TRBD1. J lost 7 bases, V lost 1 base, and 3 bases had no gene match. The CDR3 is 14 residues long. Germline V gene lookup returns CDR1 SGHRS and CDR2 YFSETQ.